What follows are 31 T cell receptor beta chains derived from one specimen sequenced in a study of T cells after somatic rescue of genetic block. The table came from immunoSEQ multiplex PCR; TCRdb's copy has only in-frame clones and leaves some out. The sample shows 12,000 to 15,000 clones, approximately 75% of them seen only once. The source material was peripheral blood mononuclear cells (PBMCs). These receptors all come from a man younger than 35.

This clone was seen a handful of times. This rearrangement joins TRBV6-5 to TRBJ2-2; no definite D call. Trimming pared 0 bases from V and 3 bases from J, leaving 8 bases between. The CDR3 is made up of 15 amino acids. Germline lookup yields CDR1 MNHEY and CDR2 SVGAGI. CDR3 sequence reads: CASSYSRHDTGELFF. The CDR3 coding sequence is TGTGCCAGCAGTTACTCGAGACACGACACCGGGGAGCTGTTTTTT.

This CDR3 is CSVDRGQEVDEQYF. Written as DNA, the CDR3 is TGCAGCGTTGATCGGGGACAGGAGGTCGACGAGCAGTACTTC. This chain uses TRBV29-1 with TRBJ2-7, with 8 bases identical to TRBD1. V trimming: 3 bases; J trimming: 5 bases; junction bases outside the gene matches: 9. The CDR3 length is 14 residues. CDR1 and CDR2 from the germline V gene are SQVTM and ANQGSEA.

The chain carries TRBV10-3 and TRBJ1-5; the D is unclear. Trimming shortened V by 0 bases and J by 0 bases, and 9 bases separated the two germline ends. Germline CDR1 and CDR2: ENHRY and SYGVKD. The CDR3 runs to 16 residues. The CDR3 DNA sequence: TGTGCCATCAGTGAGTCAGGTAGACTTAGCAATCAGCCCCAGCATTTT. Its translation is CAISESGRLSNQPQHF.

This rearrangement joins TRBV7-3 to TRBJ1-2; weak D call: TRBD1 (6 bases). This CDR3 spans 15 amino acids. V lost 2 bases, J lost 4 bases, and 14 bases lay in between. Germline V gene data show CDR1 as SGHTA and CDR2 as FQGTGA. CDR3 sequence (DNA): TGTGCCAGCAGCTTAGCTCTAGGGGGAACCTATGGCTACACCTTC. The encoded protein is CASSLALGGTYGYTF.

The gene calls are TRBV5-5 and TRBJ1-2; 7 positions agree with TRBD1. The germline V gene encodes CDR1 SGHKS and CDR2 YYEKEE (reference sequence). The CDR3 is 15 amino acids. V gave up 10 bases and J gave up 2 bases; unmatched junction bases: 14. The CDR3 region is CASKLDPTGNYGYTF. The CDR3 DNA is TGTGCCTCAAAGCTTGACCCGACAGGGAACTATGGCTACACCTTC.

The rearrangement links TRBV7-3 to TRBJ1-3; D is unclear. The CDR3 loop spans 18 amino acids. V was clipped by 2 bases and J by 0 bases, with 17 bases between them. The V gene's germline CDR1 is SGHTA and CDR2 FQGTGA. The CDR3 protein is CASSLWYAGKSSGNTIYF. The CDR3 coding sequence is TGTGCCAGCAGCTTATGGTACGCGGGGAAGAGCTCTGGAAACACCATATATTTT.

This clone was detected a few times. This chain's CDR3 is CACKTGNTGELFF. In nucleotides, the CDR3 is TGTGCCTGCAAGACAGGTAACACCGGGGAGCTGTTTTTT. V usage is TRBV30 and J usage is TRBJ2-2; possible D gene TRBD1, 6 bases. CDR1 and CDR2 (germline): GTSNPN, SVGIG (reference sequence). V was clipped by 6 bases and J by 2 bases, with 10 bases between them. This CDR3 contains 13 residues.

Only a few counts were recorded for this clone. J is TRBJ2-1 and V is TRBV10-3; a weak D match, TRBD1 (6 bases). Germline CDR1 reads ENHRY; CDR2 reads SYGVKD. The CDR3 consists of 15 residues. The germline V and J ends were trimmed by 3 bases and 8 bases, with 17 bases remaining between them. CDR3 region: CAISDRGKNLYEQFF. CDR3 nucleotide sequence: TGTGCCATCAGTGACAGGGGAAAAAACTTATATGAGCAGTTCTTC.

The chain has TRBV28 and TRBJ1-3, with D unresolved. CDR3 length equals 13 residues. Trimming cost V 2 bases and J 2 bases, with 4 bases left between them. CDR1 and CDR2 (germline): MDHEN, SYDVKM. CDR3 coding DNA: TGTGCCAGCAGTTTAGGAGCTGGAAACACCATATATTTT. Its translation: CASSLGAGNTIYF.

This clone turned up a few times. V and J are TRBV2 and TRBJ2-3; D perhaps matches TRBD1 (5 bases). With 9 bases removed from V and 4 bases from J, the gap between germline ends came to 14 bases. Germline V gene lookup returns CDR1 SNHLY and CDR2 FYNNEI. This CDR3 contains 13 residues. In DNA form, the CDR3 reads TGTGCCAGTCCGGACATAAAAGCAGATACGCAGTATTTT. Its translation: CASPDIKADTQYF.

The V call is TRBV19, the J call TRBJ2-7; TRBD2 might be the D (6 bases). V lost 5 bases and J lost 4, with 15 bases in between. CDR3 length equals 14 residues. CDR1 and CDR2 (germline): LNHDA, SQIVND (reference sequence). The CDR3 nucleotides are TGTGCCAGTAGTGACGGGCCGGGGAGGTACGAGCAGTACTTC. It yields the protein CASSDGPGRYEQYF.

This rearrangement joins TRBV28 to TRBJ2-6; no clear D gene. The ends were cut back, 2 bases at V and 4 bases at J, with 3 bases in the middle. CDR1 is MDHEN and CDR2 is SYDVKM in the germline V gene. The CDR3 covers 13 residues. The CDR3 is CASSLTGANVLTF. The CDR3 region has the DNA TGTGCCAGCAGTTTAACCGGGGCCAACGTCCTGACTTTC.

The CDR3 DNA reads as TGTGCCAGCAGCTTGGGTCTCCAAGAGACCCAGTACTTC. Its translation: CASSLGLQETQYF. The chain recombines TRBV11-1 with TRBJ2-5; D gene uncertain. The CDR3 spans 13 residues. The germline V and J ends were trimmed by 3 bases and 1 base, with 6 bases remaining between them. Germline lookup yields CDR1 SGHAT and CDR2 FQDESV (reference sequence).

This chain uses TRBV6-5 with TRBJ2-3; D not certain. The V end lost 0 bases, the J end lost 2 bases, and 12 bases lay between the germline ends. Germline V gene data show CDR1 as MNHEY and CDR2 as SVGAGI. The CDR3 consists of 16 residues. CDR3 in amino acids: CASSYSMFINTDTQYF. The DNA of the CDR3 is TGTGCCAGCAGTTACTCGATGTTTATAAACACAGATACGCAGTATTTT.

The chain links TRBV27 to TRBJ2-2, with 9 bases aligning to TRBD1. V gave up 2 bases and J gave up 5 bases; unmatched junction bases: 9. This CDR3 spans 17 amino acids. Germline CDR1 reads MNHEY; CDR2 reads SMNVEV (reference sequence). Here the CDR3 DNA reads TGTGCCAGCAGTTTAAAGCGAGGGACAGGGCGAACCGGGGAGCTGTTTTTT. Protein product: CASSLKRGTGRTGELFF.

This sequence joins TRBV7-9 and TRBJ2-7; D is ambiguous. Germline V gives CDR1 SEHNR, CDR2 FQNEAQ (reference sequence). The CDR3 has 14 residues. Trimming shortened V by 5 bases and J by 4 bases, and 15 bases separated the two germline ends. The DNA of the CDR3 is TGTGCCAGCAGCCCCGTGATATCCACATACGAGCAGTACTTC. Encoded protein: CASSPVISTYEQYF.

This chain uses TRBV2 with TRBJ1-2; D remains unclear. V dropped 8 bases and J dropped 6 bases, with 10 bases sitting between them. There are 11 residues in the CDR3. The germline CDR1 and CDR2 sequences are SNHLY and FYNNEI. The chain's CDR3 is CASSRPDGYTF. In DNA form, the CDR3 reads TGTGCCAGCTCCCGACCGGATGGCTACACCTTC.

The chain links TRBV5-6 to TRBJ2-5; D might be TRBD2 (5 bases). In germline, CDR1 is SGHDT, CDR2 YYEEEE. The CDR3 is 15 amino acids. V dropped 3 bases and J dropped 1 base, with 13 bases sitting between them. The CDR3 nucleotides read TGTGCCAGCAGCTACTTCGGGGTCATCCAAGAGACCCAGTACTTC. Translating it yields CASSYFGVIQETQYF.

This chain joins TRBV4-2 and TRBJ2-5; D is perhaps TRBD2 (6 bases). The CDR3 consists of 14 residues. V dropped 0 bases and J dropped 4 bases, with 9 bases sitting between them. Germline assignment: CDR1 LGHNA and CDR2 YNFKEQ. The CDR3 DNA follows: TGTGCCAGCAGCCAAGATTGGGGAGGAGAGACCCAGTACTTC. It encodes CASSQDWGGETQYF.

The chain couples TRBV4-2 to TRBJ1-1, with D perhaps matching TRBD1 (6 bases). V was pared by 0 bases and J by 4 bases, with 12 bases between. The CDR3 runs to 15 residues. CDR1 is LGHNA, CDR2 YNFKEQ, per germline. The CDR3 DNA reads as TGTGCCAGCAGCCAAGACAACAGGGAGGTCACTGAAGCTTTCTTT. Protein sequence: CASSQDNREVTEAFF.

The J gene is TRBJ1-3, the V gene TRBV30; no clear D gene. Germline V gives CDR1 GTSNPN, CDR2 SVGIG (reference sequence). The CDR3 sequence is 13 residues long. V was cut by 0 bases and J by 0 bases, with 3 bases left in between. CDR3 loop: CAWSVLSGNTIYF. Written as DNA, the CDR3 is TGTGCCTGGAGTGTACTCTCTGGAAACACCATATATTTT.

There are a few counts of this clone. The V call is TRBV6-6, the J call TRBJ1-5; tentatively, D is TRBD1 (5 bases). The CDR3 runs 16 residues. V dropped 2 bases and J dropped 3 bases, with 14 bases sitting between them. Germline CDR1 reads MNHNY; CDR2 reads SVGAGI (reference sequence). DNA of the CDR3: TGTGCCAGCAGTTACCCCGCGGGGGGACTCAATCAGCCCCAGCATTTT. Its protein product is CASSYPAGGLNQPQHF.

The chain uses TRBV18 and TRBJ1-1, with D unresolved. The CDR3 runs 11 residues. Germline-derived CDR1 and CDR2 are KGHSH and LQKENI. With 4 bases removed from V and 4 bases from J, the gap between germline ends came to 4 bases. The CDR3 DNA sequence: TGTGCCAGCTCACTGGTCACTGAAGCTTTCTTT. It yields the protein CASSLVTEAFF. Supplemented by reference TRBV18 and TRBJ1-1, the full variable domain reads NAGVMQNPRHLVRRRGQEARLRCSPMKGHSHVYWYRQLPEEGLKFMVYLQKENIIDESGMPKERFSAEFPKEGPSILRIQQVVRGDSAAYFCASSLVTEAFFGQGTRLTVV.

The CDR3 spells CASSLGRTDTQYF. The CDR3 DNA reads TGCGCCAGCAGCTTGGGGCGCACAGATACGCAGTATTTT. V and J are TRBV5-1 and TRBJ2-3; D gene ambiguous. Trimming stripped 0 bases from V and 1 base from J, with 3 bases between. Germline lookup yields CDR1 SGHRS and CDR2 YFSETQ. This CDR3 is 13 amino acids long.

This chain connects TRBV30 to TRBJ2-6; no firm D call. The CDR3 is made up of 15 amino acids. Trimming cost V 0 bases and J 0 bases, with 6 bases left between them. The germline V gene has CDR1 GTSNPN and CDR2 SVGIG (reference sequence). CDR3 in DNA: TGTGCCTGGAGTGTGCGGTACTCTGGGGCCAACGTCCTGACTTTC. Translating it yields CAWSVRYSGANVLTF.

The chain recombines TRBV6-1 with TRBJ2-6, with D unresolved. CDR1 is MNHNS, CDR2 SASEGT, per germline. V shed 4 bases and J shed 0 bases, with 13 bases lying between them. The CDR3 spans 17 residues. CDR3 in amino acids: CASSAQTSLSGANVLTF. The CDR3 bases are TGTGCCAGCAGTGCCCAGACAAGTCTCTCTGGGGCCAACGTCCTGACTTTC.

The chain joins TRBV6-5 to TRBJ2-7, with D maybe TRBD2 (6 bases). V was shortened by 4 bases and J by 3 bases, with 13 bases between the two germline ends. Looked up from germline, CDR1 is MNHEY and CDR2 is SVGAGI. CDR3 size: 14 residues. The CDR3 coding sequence is TGTGCCAGCAGTTTGCCGGGACTCTACTACGAGCAGTACTTC. Amino acids: CASSLPGLYYEQYF.

This CDR3 is CASSPWNLAGGTGELFF. CDR3 in DNA: TGTGCCAGCAGTCCCTGGAACCTAGCGGGAGGCACCGGGGAGCTGTTTTTT. The chain is built from TRBV28 and TRBJ2-2; 11 positions match TRBD2. Germline V gene sequence: CDR1 MDHEN, CDR2 SYDVKM. Trimming removed 5 bases from V and 4 bases from J; junction bases left unmatched: 9. This CDR3 comprises 17 residues.

The J gene is TRBJ2-3, the V gene TRBV7-6, with no clear D. Germline assignment: CDR1 SGHVS and CDR2 FNYEAQ. The germline V and J ends were trimmed by 3 bases and 0 bases, with 13 bases remaining between them. The CDR3 covers 16 residues. CDR3 residues: CASSLFVGSSTDTQYF. CDR3 coding DNA: TGTGCCAGCAGCTTGTTCGTAGGGTCGAGCACAGATACGCAGTATTTT.

This clone has just a few counts. This sequence joins TRBV4-1 and TRBJ2-5; D might be TRBD1 (5 bases). V was shortened by 1 base and J by 5 bases, with 14 bases between the two germline ends. Germline lookup yields CDR1 MGHRA and CDR2 YSYEKL. The CDR3 loop spans 15 amino acids. As DNA, the CDR3 is TGCGCCAGCAGCCAAGGTCAGGGCCAAGTGGAGACCCAGTACTTC. This codes for CASSQGQGQVETQYF.

The chain combines TRBV7-2 with TRBJ2-1, with 8 bases matching TRBD2. Per the germline V gene, CDR1 is SGHTA and CDR2 is FQGNSA. The CDR3 length is 15 residues. Germline trimming cut 3 bases from V and 2 bases from J; bases unmatched to any gene: 3. CDR3 DNA: TGTGCCAGCAGCTTTCGGGAGGGGACCTACAATGAGCAGTTCTTC. Translating gives CASSFREGTYNEQFF.